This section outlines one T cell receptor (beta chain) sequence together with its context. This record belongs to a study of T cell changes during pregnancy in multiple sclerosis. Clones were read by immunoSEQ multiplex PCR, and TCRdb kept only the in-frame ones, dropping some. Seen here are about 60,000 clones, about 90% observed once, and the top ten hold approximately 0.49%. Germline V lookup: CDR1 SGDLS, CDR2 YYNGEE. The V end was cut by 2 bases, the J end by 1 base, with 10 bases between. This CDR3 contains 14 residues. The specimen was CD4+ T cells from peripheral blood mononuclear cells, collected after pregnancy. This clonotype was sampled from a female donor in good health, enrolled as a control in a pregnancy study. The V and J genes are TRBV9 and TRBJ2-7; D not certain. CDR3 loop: CASSVGSRSYEQYF. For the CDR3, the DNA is TGTGCCAGCAGCGTGGGCAGCCGTTCCTACGAGCAGTACTTC. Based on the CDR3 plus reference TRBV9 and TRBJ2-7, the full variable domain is DSGVTQTPKHLITATGQRVTLRCSPRSGDLSVYWYQQSLDQGLQFLIQYYNGEERAKGNILERFSAQQFPDLHSELNLSSLELGDSALYFCASSVGSRSYEQYFGPGTRLTVT.